The sequence of this T cell receptor (beta chain) was determined in a study of cytomegalovirus exposure and HLA in healthy donors. The PCR was carried out with 60 Vbeta primers and 13 Jbeta primers. Using immunoSEQ multiplex PCR, the repertoire was profiled, and TCRdb retains in-frame clones only, with some absent. Of 150,000 to 200,000 clones in the sample, approximately 80% are singletons; the top ten hold approximately 4.5%. CDR1 is SGHRS and CDR2 is YFSETQ in the germline V gene. The CDR3 is 15 residues long. Between the trimmed V and J ends, which lost 2 bases and 5 bases, there was a span of 13 bases.

This rearrangement joins TRBV5-1 to TRBJ1-4, with a tentative D call TRBD1 (6 bases). The specimen sequenced was PBMCs. This TCR was sampled from a man aged 25 to 40 in good health and CMV-seronegative. CDR3 loop: CASSFRGQLNEKLFF. The CDR3 coding sequence is TGCGCCAGCAGCTTCCGGGGACAACTCAATGAAAAACTGTTTTTT.